This TCR beta chain comes out of a study of vaccination and CD4 T cells after COVID-19. The Oncomine TCR Beta short-read assay sequenced DNA from cultured CD4+ T cells. It was from cultured CD4+ T cells that genomic DNA was extracted. TCRdb used MiXCR to reprocess the PCR reads, holding one entry per CDR3 protein. The data contain thousands of distinct CDR3 sequences, 25% to 35% of them singletons. The CDR3 loop spans 11 amino acids. Germline V gives CDR1 LNHDA, CDR2 SQIVND (reference sequence). Deletions cut 10 bases from V and 7 bases from J, with 13 bases between. Described treatment: roughly ten-day PBMC culture with coronavirus spike peptide pools or control peptides (ViraFEST assay). Gathered ahead of the COVID-19 pandemic (2011-2018) were the CD4+ T cells of the unexposed donor. As to this clonotype: Its antigen remains unknown.

This TCR was recovered from a human donor in good health. Material for sequencing was CD4+ T cells from blood, cultured in vitro. J is TRBJ1-1 and V is TRBV19; no firm D call. CDR3 nucleotides: TGTGCCACCCAAAGGGAGGGTGAAGCTTTCTTT. Amino acid sequence: CATQREGEAFF.